This T cell receptor beta chain was observed in a study of siplizumab effects on memory and regulatory T cells. General study points: It seemed that naive T cells were more diverse than memory cells and were major contributors to the alloresponse.

Cells from the mixed lymphocyte reaction underwent coculture for 5 to 6 days at 37 degrees C. About this clone: The antigen is unknown. Other nucleotide sequences in the sample specify the same CDR3.

Per the germline V gene, CDR1 is KGHSH and CDR2 is LQKENI. The CDR3 consists of 15 residues. Germline trimming cut 1 base from V and 3 bases from J; bases unmatched to any gene: 5. Libraries were prepared by immunoSEQ multiplex PCR; TCRdb keeps only in-frame clonotypes and omits some of them. This sample has about 15,000 clones, with over 40% found just once. The rearrangement links TRBV18 to TRBJ1-1, with 7 bases lining up with TRBD1. The source is a human donor in good health; the cells came from an allogeneic mixed lymphocyte reaction. Some clones in this sample may be carry-over from other donors' samples. The sequenced sample consisted of CFSE-low (dividing) CD4+ T cells sorted from an allogeneic mixed lymphocyte reaction. CDR3 in amino acids: CASSPLAGGDTEAFF. CDR3 bases: TGTGCCAGCTCACCACTCGCAGGGGGGGACACTGAAGCTTTCTTT.